This T cell receptor beta chain was sequenced for a study of T cell changes during pregnancy in multiple sclerosis (dated by TCRdb to between 2018 and 2021). For the wider study: The study looked at changes in the T cell repertoire across pregnancy in women with multiple sclerosis.

Library generation was performed with the immunoSEQ multiplex PCR assay. The table comes from immuneACCESS by way of TCRdb, which keeps in-frame sequences with V and J called. Part of the clones is missing from these tables; in studies checked, under half for an unresolved V gene and the rest for unknown reasons. A total of approximately 100,000 clones appear in this sample, more than 85% of them only once. The top ten clones comprise around 3% of the sample. In the case of this clone: Its antigen specificity is not known. Base quality data are lacking; no much larger clone is found one base away.

Unmatched junction bases come to 6, with V trimmed by 3 bases and J by 1 base. The germline V gene sets CDR1 to SGHDT and CDR2 to YYEEEE. From its cysteine to its phenylalanine, the CDR3 spans 16 amino acids. Only the CDR3 region is kept as DNA, spanning 48 bases read in frame from base 1. The sequence is built from TRBV5-6 and TRBJ2-5; TRBD1 agrees with 10 junctional bases. This clonotype originated in a female donor with multiple sclerosis, enrolled in a pregnancy study. This specimen was peripheral blood, taken in the second trimester of pregnancy. CDR3 region: CASSSRDRGLQETQYF. The DNA reads TGTGCCAGCAGCTCCCGGGACAGGGGACTCCAAGAGACCCAGTACTTC.